The 13 T cell receptor beta chains below were found in one sample sequenced in a study of siplizumab effects on memory and regulatory T cells. TCRdb's table, derived via immunoSEQ multiplex PCR, lists solely in-frame clones and lacks some. The sample contains some 90,000 clones, over 80% of which appear only once. The specimen was CD4+ T cells sorted from blood. The source of these receptors is a human donor in good health.

The chain is built from TRBV19 and TRBJ2-7; D unresolved. The germline gives CDR1 LNHDA, CDR2 SQIVND (reference sequence). With 3 bases removed from V and 2 bases from J, the gap between germline ends came to 14 bases. The CDR3 length is 15 residues. CDR3 DNA: TGTGCCAGTAGTATCGGTAGGGCACCCACCTACGAGCAGTACTTC. It is translated as CASSIGRAPTYEQYF.

The V and J genes are TRBV23-1 and TRBJ2-7; D gene ambiguous. TRBV23-1 is labeled an ORF, and its function is uncertain. V was trimmed by 5 bases and J by 0 bases, leaving 11 bases between them. The CDR3 runs to 14 residues. The CDR3 region has the DNA TGCGCCAGCAGTAAAAATAGGAGCTCCTACGAGCAGTACTTC. Its translation: CASSKNRSSYEQYF.

This clone was recorded a few times. V usage is TRBV9 and J usage is TRBJ1-5; tentative D call: TRBD1 (6 bases). V lost 3 bases and J 5 bases, leaving 12 bases between the germline ends. The CDR3 is 14 amino acids. Germline lookup yields CDR1 SGDLS and CDR2 YYNGEE. The CDR3 sequence: CASSAQGRDQPQHF. The CDR3 DNA is TGTGCCAGCAGCGCCCAGGGGCGGGATCAGCCCCAGCATTTT.

The chain is built from TRBV5-4 and TRBJ2-1; D perhaps matches TRBD2 (6 bases). The V and J ends lost 0 bases and 6 bases respectively, with 16 bases between them. The germline gives CDR1 SGHNT, CDR2 YYREEE (reference sequence). CDR3 length: 16 amino acids. The CDR3: CASSLVGTPKANEQFF. CDR3 coding DNA: TGTGCCAGCAGCTTGGTCGGGACTCCTAAAGCCAATGAGCAGTTCTTC.

A single count supports this clone. V usage is TRBV10-3 and J usage is TRBJ1-1, with D tentatively TRBD1 (5 bases). V gave up 1 base and J gave up 2 bases, with 11 bases separating them. Germline CDR1 reads ENHRY; CDR2 reads SYGVKD. The CDR3 runs to 15 residues. The CDR3 loop is CAISEFAGPNTEAFF. CDR3 coding DNA: TGTGCCATCAGTGAGTTCGCAGGGCCTAACACTGAAGCTTTCTTT.

The V call is TRBV20-1, the J call TRBJ1-1; D not resolved. The CDR3 sequence is 11 residues long. CDR1 and CDR2 from the germline V gene are DFQATT and SNEGSKA (reference sequence). Trimming pared 5 bases from V and 4 bases from J, leaving 8 bases between. The CDR3 protein is CSARGRTEAFF. CDR3 bases: TGCAGTGCTCGCGGGCGCACTGAAGCTTTCTTT.

This CDR3 is CSVVEDRGNYGYTF. DNA for the CDR3: TGCAGCGTTGTGGAGGACAGGGGCAACTATGGCTACACCTTC. The chain recombines TRBV29-1 with TRBJ1-2; TRBD1 agrees at 9 bases. In germline, CDR1 is SQVTM, CDR2 ANQGSEA. V gave up 4 bases and J gave up 2 bases; unmatched junction bases: 5. The CDR3 contains 14 residues.

The genes are TRBV19 and TRBJ2-1, with D perhaps being TRBD1 or TRBD2 (7 bases each). The CDR3 is made up of 14 amino acids. From germline, CDR1 is LNHDA and CDR2 SQIVND (reference sequence). V was shortened by 5 bases and J by 10 bases, with 18 bases between the two germline ends. CDR3 nucleotide sequence: TGTGCCAGTAGTGTCACGGGGAGGGGGCAGGAGCAGTTCTTC. It is translated as CASSVTGRGQEQFF. Variable domain in full (rest from reference TRBV19 and TRBJ2-1): DGGITQSPKYLFRKEGQNVTLSCEQNLNHDAMYWYRQDPGQGLRLIYYSQIVNDFQKGDIAEGYSVSREKKESFPLTVTSAQKNPTAFYLCASSVTGRGQEQFFGPGTRLTVL.

The CDR3, as DNA: TGTGCCAGTAGAAGTAGTATCGGGGACTACTACGAGCAGTACTTC. Amino acids: CASRSSIGDYYEQYF. The chain joins TRBV19 to TRBJ2-7, with TRBD2 matching over 7 bases. Germline V gene data show CDR1 as LNHDA and CDR2 as SQIVND (reference sequence). The V gene end was trimmed by 6 bases and the J gene end by 3 bases; junction bases not matched to a gene: 11. The length of the CDR3 is 15 residues.

The V gene is TRBV4-3, the J gene TRBJ2-3; D might be TRBD2 (6 bases). Germline-derived CDR1 and CDR2 are LGHNA and YSLEER. CDR3 length: 13 residues. With 4 bases removed from V and 6 bases from J, the gap between germline ends came to 11 bases. The DNA of the CDR3 is TGCGCCAGCAGCCTGCGGGGCGGGGATACGCAGTATTTT. As protein: CASSLRGGDTQYF.

CDR3 nucleotides: TGTGCCAGCAGCCAAGGGACAGGGGCCTATGACTCTGGGGCCAACGTCCTGACTTTC. Amino acids: CASSQGTGAYDSGANVLTF. The chain couples TRBV4-2 to TRBJ2-6; 9 nucleotides match TRBD1. This CDR3 is built from 19 residues. Germline V gene data show CDR1 as LGHNA and CDR2 as YNFKEQ. Trimming cost V 1 base and J 0 bases; bases outside gene matches: 7.

This clone appeared a few times. The V call is TRBV30, the J call TRBJ1-1; D is possibly TRBD1 (5 bases). The CDR3 totals 12 residues. Looked up from germline, CDR1 is GTSNPN and CDR2 is SVGIG (reference sequence). Trimming pared 8 bases from V and 0 bases from J, leaving 10 bases between. The CDR3 bases are TGTGCCGGGCACAGGTTGAACACTGAAGCTTTCTTT. Amino acid sequence: CAGHRLNTEAFF.

DNA for the CDR3: TGTGCCAGCAGTTTATTGGGACAGGGCTACAATGAGCAGTTCTTC. Its protein product is CASSLLGQGYNEQFF. The J gene is TRBJ2-1, the V gene TRBV27; 9 nucleotides agree with TRBD1. The germline gives CDR1 MNHEY, CDR2 SMNVEV (reference sequence). The V and J ends lost 1 base and 3 bases, in that order; junction bases with no gene match: 1. The CDR3 is 15 residues long.